A selection of T cell receptor beta chains follows, all from one sample in a study of regulatory T cells in long-lasting Graves disease. TCRdb ran MiXCR on the multiplex PCR reads and lists one entry per CDR3 protein. The sample has some 330,000 distinct CDR3 sequences; 23% are singletons. Sequenced here: peripheral blood mononuclear cells (PBMCs), sampled when the disease was refractory, from a patient treated with antithyroid drugs. All receptors come from a middle-aged woman with Graves disease. Both conserved end residues are part of each CDR3. The D gene is left open where the match is weak. The size entry is marked missing in some rows and otherwise reads once, few, many or a size class.

DNA	CDR3	J	size	D	length	V
TGTGCCAGCAGCTCACTAGCGGGAGCCGCCTACGAGCAGTACTTC	CASSSLAGAAYEQYF	TRBJ2-7	many	TRBD2	15	TRBV11-2
TGTGCCAGCAGTCGGGACAGCTGGAACACCGGGGAGCTGTTTTTT	CASSRDSWNTGELFF	TRBJ2-2	many	TRBD1	15	TRBV28
TGCAGTGCTAGCCGAATACAGGGTGGTACTGGAAACACCATATATTTT	CSASRIQGGTGNTIYF	TRBJ1-3	few	.	16	TRBV20-1
TGTGCCAGCAGCCCCGGAGGGAACTCCTACGAGCAGTACTTC	CASSPGGNSYEQYF	TRBJ2-7	many	.	14	TRBV12-3/TRBV12-4
TGTGCCAGCAACGATTTTAGCGGGAAAAAGACCCAGTACTTC	CASNDFSGKKTQYF	TRBJ2-5	many	TRBD2	14	TRBV2
TGTGTCAGCAGCCGCAGGGGGCTGAGGAATGAAAAACTGTTTTTT	CVSSRRGLRNEKLFF	TRBJ1-4	.	TRBD1	15	TRBV7-2
TGCAGTGCGACCCGGGGTGAAGGGGGAAAGGAACAGCCCCAGCATTTT	CSATRGEGGKEQPQHF	TRBJ1-5	.	.	16	TRBV20-1
TGTGCCAGTGGGGCGACTAGCGGTAGCACAGATACGCAGTATTTT	CASGATSGSTDTQYF	TRBJ2-3	.	TRBD2	15	TRBV6-1
TGTGCCAGCAGTTTATCGTCCGGGGATCAAAACATTCAGTACTTC	CASSLSSGDQNIQYF	TRBJ2-4	.	.	15	TRBV27
TGCAGTGCTAGAGTAGCGGGGGGCACCGGGGAGCTGTTTTTT	CSARVAGGTGELFF	TRBJ2-2	many	TRBD2	14	TRBV20-1
TGTGCCACCAGTGATCGACAGGGGGTGGGCAATCAGCCCCAGCATTTT	CATSDRQGVGNQPQHF	TRBJ1-5	many	TRBD1	16	TRBV24-1
TGCAGTGAACCCATCACTAGCACAGATACGCAGTATTTT	CSEPITSTDTQYF	TRBJ2-3	.	.	13	TRBV20-1
TGTGCCAGCAGCAGGAGCGCCGCCTTCCGAGAGACCCAGTACTTC	CASSRSAAFRETQYF	TRBJ2-5	many	.	15	TRBV11-2
TGCGCCAGCAGCTCGGTTTGGGACAGGGGGCCCGACGAGCAGTACTTC	CASSSVWDRGPDEQYF	TRBJ2-7	.	TRBD1	16	TRBV5-1
TGTGCCAGCAGCTACCCACGATCTGAAGCTTTCTTT	CASSYPRSEAFF	TRBJ1-1	many	.	12	TRBV5-4
TGTGCCAGCACCCAGAGCAGGGCCATGAACACTGAAGCTTTCTTT	CASTQSRAMNTEAFF	TRBJ1-1	.	.	15	TRBV5-4
TGTGCCAGCAGTGTCAGGACCTTTCTATCCATTTACAATGAGCAGTTCTTC	CASSVRTFLSIYNEQFF	TRBJ2-1	few	.	17	TRBV28
TGTGCCAGCAGCCCGGAGACCAATGGGCCGCACAATCAGCCCCAGCATTTT	CASSPETNGPHNQPQHF	TRBJ1-5	many	.	17	TRBV7-2
TGTGCCAGCAGCTTGTCTAGCGGGAGCACCCATGAGCAGTTCTTC	CASSLSSGSTHEQFF	TRBJ2-1	few	TRBD2	15	TRBV5-5
TGCAGCGCCACGACAGGCGGTGGCTACACCTTC	CSATTGGGYTF	TRBJ1-2	many	.	11	TRBV29-1
TGTGCCACCAGTGATTTGTCCCGCGTGGGTACCGGGGAGCTGTTTTTT	CATSDLSRVGTGELFF	TRBJ2-2	.	.	16	TRBV24-1
TGCAGCGTTCGACAGAGCCACGAGCAGTACTTC	CSVRQSHEQYF	TRBJ2-7	few	.	11	TRBV29-1
TGTGCCAGCAGCTTTTTTCCGGGGCCGAAGTACCAAGAGACCCAGTACTTC	CASSFFPGPKYQETQYF	TRBJ2-5	.	.	17	TRBV11-2
TGCAGTGCTTTAGACGGGGTGCACACTGAAGCTTTCTTT	CSALDGVHTEAFF	TRBJ1-1	.	.	13	TRBV20-1
TGTGCCAGCAGCTCCCCGGTGGTACATTACGAGCAGTACTTC	CASSSPVVHYEQYF	TRBJ2-7	.	.	14	TRBV5-5
TGTGCCAGCAGCAAGAAGACAGTAACCTACGAGCAGTACTTC	CASSKKTVTYEQYF	TRBJ2-7	.	.	14	TRBV12-3/TRBV12-4
TGTGCCAGCAGCCCTAAAAAGCGGAGCTCTCCCGAGACCCAGTACTTC	CASSPKKRSSPETQYF	TRBJ2-5	few	.	16	TRBV7-2
TGTGCCAGCAGCACCTCCGGGACAGCCTACGAGCAGTACTTC	CASSTSGTAYEQYF	TRBJ2-7	many	TRBD1	14	TRBV7-9
TGTGCCAGCAGTTATCTAGGGGCCCAAGAGACCCAGTACTTC	CASSYLGAQETQYF	TRBJ2-5	many	.	14	TRBV27
TGTGCCAGCAGCTTAAGTAACTGGGACTACCGCCCTTCCTACAATGAGCAGTTCTTC	CASSLSNWDYRPSYNEQFF	TRBJ2-1	few	TRBD2	19	TRBV11-2
TGTGCCAGCAGTGAAGATAGCGGGAGGGGGACCGGGGAGCTGTTTTTT	CASSEDSGRGTGELFF	TRBJ2-2	few	TRBD2	16	TRBV6-1
TGTGCCAGTAGCCCACCCGGGACGGGAAAAGAGACCCAGTACTTC	CASSPPGTGKETQYF	TRBJ2-5	.	.	15	TRBV19
TGTGCCAGCAGTTACTCGAAGGGAGGCCCAACCTACGAGCAGTACTTC	CASSYSKGGPTYEQYF	TRBJ2-7	many	.	16	TRBV6-5
TGTGCCAGCAGTGGGAGAAGCGGAACCCACTACGAGCAGTACTTC	CASSGRSGTHYEQYF	TRBJ2-7	many	.	15	TRBV6-1
TGTGCCAGCAGGAGCGTTAATTCACCCCTCCACTTT	CASRSVNSPLHF	TRBJ1-6	many	.	12	TRBV27
TGCAGCGTTAACCGGGGTGAAAAACTGTTTTTT	CSVNRGEKLFF	TRBJ1-4	few	.	11	TRBV29-1
TGTGCCAGTAGTATACCTTTCAGGGGTGACACTGAAGCTTTCTTT	CASSIPFRGDTEAFF	TRBJ1-1	few	.	15	TRBV19
TGTGCCAGTAGTACGTTCCCAAAGGCCCCGTTCACTGAAGCTTTCTTT	CASSTFPKAPFTEAFF	TRBJ1-1	few	.	16	TRBV19
TGTGCCAGCAGGCAGACTGGGGCCAACGTCCTGACTTTC	CASRQTGANVLTF	TRBJ2-6	.	.	13	TRBV25-1
TGTGCCAGCAGCTTAACCTCCGGGACTAGCGGAAACATTCAGTACTTC	CASSLTSGTSGNIQYF	TRBJ2-4	.	TRBD2	16	TRBV7-9
TGCAGCGTTGCGACAGGGTGGGACACCGGGGAGCTGTTTTTT	CSVATGWDTGELFF	TRBJ2-2	few	TRBD1	14	TRBV29-1
TGCAGTGCTGACGACAGGTCCGCTTATAATGAGCAGTACTTC	CSADDRSAYNEQYF	TRBJ2-7	.	.	14	TRBV20-1
TGTGCCAGCAGTTACGCCTCGGGAGGGGGGTACAATGAGCAGTTCTTC	CASSYASGGGYNEQFF	TRBJ2-1	.	TRBD2	16	TRBV6-5
TGTGCCAGCTCACCTCCCGGGTCCTCCTACGAGCAGTACTTC	CASSPPGSSYEQYF	TRBJ2-7	few	.	14	TRBV7-8
TGCGCCAGCAGCCTCGAGGGGACAGCCTACGAGCAGTACTTC	CASSLEGTAYEQYF	TRBJ2-7	few	TRBD1	14	TRBV5-1
TGTGCCAGCAGTTACTCGATTTTGAGTGGGCTAGCGGGAGATTTACGCGGGACCCAGTACTTC	CASSYSILSGLAGDLRGTQYF	TRBJ2-5	.	TRBD2	21	TRBV6-2/TRBV6-3
TGTGCCAGCAGTTTCCGGAGGGGGGAAAGGGAAACCTCTGGAAACACCATATATTTT	CASSFRRGERETSGNTIYF	TRBJ1-3	many	.	19	TRBV28
TGTGCCAGCAACTCGTTCGACTCCTATAATTCACCCCTCCACTTT	CASNSFDSYNSPLHF	TRBJ1-6	many	.	15	TRBV28
TGCAGCGCGGCTGCGGGGCAAGAGACCCAGTACTTC	CSAAAGQETQYF	TRBJ2-5	.	.	12	TRBV29-1